This is a list of T cell receptor beta chains from one sample in a study of control samples from healthy donors and cancer patients. The repertoire was sequenced with immunoSEQ multiplex PCR; TCRdb's copy has only in-frame clones and lacks some. The sample shows around 130,000 clones, approximately 91% of them seen only once. The sample comprised blood. The receptor set was obtained from a middle-aged man in good health. Each CDR3 is given without its conserved first and last residue.

>TRBV5-5|TRBJ2-7
ASSRDRPPEQY
>TRBV7-2|TRBJ1-5
ASSFSVSNQPQH
>TRBV13|TRBJ2-1
ASSPGRGYNEQF
>TRBV5-6|TRBJ1-1
ASSSPGTGGYVTEAF
>TRBV2|TRBJ1-3
ASTYSGARQGNTIY
>TRBV5-1|TRBJ1-2
ASSLAAGRNYGYT
>TRBV11-1|TRBJ1-3
ASSGLWTAGNTIY
>TRBV28|TRBJ2-7
ASYRDSPYEQY
>TRBV30|TRBJ1-2
AWRTDRGVSNYGYT
>TRBV7-9|TRBJ1-4
ASSLTGGEKLF
>TRBV11-1|TRBJ1-1
ASSRTGNTEAF
>TRBV11-2|TRBJ2-7
ASSPPDGSYEQY
>TRBV12-3/TRBV12-4|TRBJ2-5
ASSLLEETQY
>TRBV6-5|TRBJ2-7
ASSLGGYEQY
>TRBV6-2/TRBV6-3|TRBJ2-6
ASSTSGANVLT
>TRBV5-6|TRBJ1-5
ASSPQPGQGFQPQH
>TRBV7-7|TRBJ2-4
ASSHRDRGVIAKNIQY
>TRBV30|TRBJ2-7
AWSVQGNEQY
>TRBV5-1|TRBJ1-3
ASSLAFGNTIY
>TRBV9|TRBJ1-2
ASSVGVSYGYT
>TRBV4-1|TRBJ1-5
ASSRVFGQFNQPQH
>TRBV5-1|TRBJ1-2
ASSTPRQGKSDGYT
>TRBV24-1|TRBJ1-3
ATSSSGNTIY
>TRBV4-1|TRBJ1-2
ASSHPGEYGYT
>TRBV30|TRBJ2-7
AWSTGNSYEQY
>TRBV28|TRBJ1-2
ASSFLRGTRGYGYT
>TRBV4-2|TRBJ1-2
ASSQDVYGYT
>TRBV5-6|TRBJ1-2
ASSGPAGVNYGYT
>TRBV5-1|TRBJ2-5
ASSLGTGDTRGETQY